This T cell receptor (beta chain) was observed in a study of identical twins. CDR1 and CDR2 (germline): SGHKS, YYEKEE (reference sequence). The V and J ends lost 5 bases and 7 bases, in that order; junction bases with no gene match: 14. This CDR3 is built from 15 residues. Template switching added a universal primer binding site, and final cDNA carried unique molecular identifiers. TCRdb re-called the 5' RACE reads with MiXCR, one entry per CDR3 protein. The sample lists 450,000 or so distinct CDR3 sequences, 14% occurring once. There are a few counts of this clonotype. Its antigen is unidentified. Findings of the study overall: Within beta out-of-frame sequences, the excess sharing observed between twins was weaker. Models underpredicted monozygotic twin sharing of out-of-frame TCR alpha.

All donors comprised healthy Caucasians. In addition, the sample was reused for a study of yellow fever vaccine responses in identical twins.

The chain employs TRBV5-5 and TRBJ1-1, with 7 bases identical to TRBD1. The sample consisted of CD4+ T cells sorted from blood. This TCR was recovered from a woman between 18 and 29 years old in good health. The CDR3 region has the DNA TGTGCCAGCAGTATCGACGAGGGACAGAACCTTGAAGCTTTCTTT. Translating it yields CASSIDEGQNLEAFF.